The 9 T cell receptor beta chains below come from one sample, sequenced in a study of blood T cell repertoires in COVID-19 (dated by TCRdb to about 2020). Library preparation employed the immunoSEQ multiplex PCR assay. Here the immuneACCESS table is served through TCRdb, limited to in-frame sequences with V and J called. Missing clones are a known gap in these copies; in checked studies unresolved V genes cover under half, and the rest lacks a known reason. The sample yields about 210,000 clones; around 89% were counted once. The top ten clonotypes cover about 4.8% of the sample. Sequencing input: peripheral blood. These receptors originate from a woman aged 40 to 50 with acute or convalescent COVID-19.

V and J are TRBV6-4 and TRBJ1-1; 8 nucleotides align to TRBD1. Germline CDR1 is MRHNA and CDR2 is SNTAGT. With 4 bases clipped from V and 6 bases from J, the junction kept 10 bases outside the gene matches. The CDR3 sequence is 15 residues long. The CDR3 DNA reads TGTGCCAGCAGTGTCCACTCGACAGGGGCCTCTGAAGCTTTCTTT. Translation gives CASSVHSTGASEAFF.

This sequence joins TRBV7-6 and TRBJ2-4; 8 bases align to TRBD1. Germline assignment: CDR1 SGHVS and CDR2 FNYEAQ. The CDR3 runs 17 residues. The V segment lost 5 bases and the J segment 0 bases; nucleotides outside the gene matches: 9. The CDR3 nucleotides are TGTGCCAGCAGCCTAGACCCGGGACAGGTAGCCAAAAACATTCAGTACTTC. Protein: CASSLDPGQVAKNIQYF. The whole variable domain, remainder taken from reference TRBV7-6 and TRBJ2-4, is GAGVSQSPRYKVTKRGQDVALRCDPISGHVSLYWYRQALGQGPEFLTYFNYEAQQDKSGLPNDRFSAERPEGSISTLTIQRTEQRDSAMYRCASSLDPGQVAKNIQYFGAGTRLSVL.

The chain links TRBV2 to TRBJ1-5; the D gene is possibly TRBD1 (5 bases). The CDR3 loop spans 14 amino acids. Trimming pared 6 bases from V and 4 bases from J, leaving 13 bases between. Germline loops: CDR1 SNHLY, CDR2 FYNNEI. The CDR3 region has the DNA TGTGCCAGCAGCAACGGACGGGGGAATCAGCCCCAGCATTTT. It codes for CASSNGRGNQPQHF.

In this sample, this clone turned up once. V and J are TRBV28 and TRBJ1-2, with D maybe TRBD1 (6 bases). V dropped 3 bases and J dropped 7 bases, with 21 bases sitting between them. Germline V lookup: CDR1 MDHEN, CDR2 SYDVKM. CDR3 length equals 16 residues. CDR3 nucleotides: TGTGCCAGCAGTTTCCCCCCCGGTGCGGGGGCTGTTGGCTACACCTTC. Its translation is CASSFPPGAGAVGYTF.

The CDR3 nucleotides read TGTGCCAGCAGTCCCCTGGCGGGGGACACTGAAGCTTTCTTT. Translated, it gives CASSPLAGDTEAFF. The V and J genes are TRBV2 and TRBJ1-1, with a weak D call TRBD1 (5 bases). V was clipped by 5 bases and J by 3 bases, with 13 bases between them. The CDR3 is made up of 14 amino acids. CDR1 SNHLY and CDR2 FYNNEI come from the germline V gene.

The V call is TRBV5-1, the J call TRBJ2-3, with D possibly matching TRBD1 (5 bases). The CDR3 consists of 15 residues. V gave up 2 bases and J gave up 1 base, with 11 bases separating them. CDR1 is SGHRS and CDR2 is YFSETQ in the germline V gene. The CDR3: CASSFSGAGTDTQYF. The CDR3 DNA reads as TGCGCCAGCAGCTTTAGTGGGGCCGGCACAGATACGCAGTATTTT.

This chain joins TRBV7-3 and TRBJ1-2; 9 positions match TRBD1. Germline V gene data show CDR1 as SGHTA and CDR2 as FQGTGA. The V and J ends lost 4 bases and 7 bases, in that order; junction bases with no gene match: 7. This CDR3 spans 14 amino acids. The CDR3 nucleotides are TGTGCCAGCAGCTCAACAGGGGGCGCGGGTGGCTACACCTTC. Its protein product is CASSSTGGAGGYTF.

This clone was detected once. This chain connects TRBV28 to TRBJ1-2; no clear D. Germline V gene data show CDR1 as MDHEN and CDR2 as SYDVKM. Trimming cost V 5 bases and J 5 bases, with 21 bases left between them. The CDR3 totals 16 residues. CDR3 residues: CASSLQAGRPSYGYTF. The CDR3 DNA reads TGTGCCAGCAGTCTTCAGGCGGGCCGACCATCGTATGGCTACACCTTC.

The chain recombines TRBV7-2 with TRBJ1-2; 7 bases are shared with TRBD1. The CDR3 is 14 amino acids. The V segment lost 0 bases and the J segment 8 bases; nucleotides outside the gene matches: 6. Germline V CDR1 and CDR2: SGHTA, FQGNSA. CDR3 amino acids: CASSLAWTGAGYTF. The CDR3 DNA sequence: TGTGCCAGCAGCTTAGCCTGGACAGGCGCCGGCTACACCTTC.